The 9 T cell receptor beta chains below all came from one sample that was sequenced in a study of T cells in Graves' hyperthyroidism and ophthalmopathy. Amplification targeted TCR beta CDR3 regions from RNA transcripts. RT-PCR in the first round (using the HTBI primer set) targeted the TCR CDR3. TCRdb recomputed calls from the multiplex PCR reads with MiXCR, one row per CDR3 protein. The sample holds a few hundred thousand distinct CDR3 sequences, around 45% seen once. The specimen was peripheral blood or thyroid tissue (not recorded which). The receptor source for this set is a woman under 30 with Graves' hyperthyroidism.

This clonotype was seen repeatedly, ten times or more. This sequence joins TRBV2 and TRBJ1-2; 12 nucleotides align to TRBD1. CDR3 size: 16 residues. V shed 4 bases, J shed 6 bases, and the junction held 9 bases outside the gene matches. CDR1 SNHLY and CDR2 FYNNEI come from the germline V gene. Written as DNA, the CDR3 is TGTGCCAGCAGTGCGGGACAGGGGGCGCTTAGCGATGGCTACACCTTC. This sequence encodes CASSAGQGALSDGYTF. The entire variable domain, with the rest obtained from reference TRBV2 and TRBJ1-2, is as follows: EPEVTQTPSHQVTQMGQEVILRCVPISNHLYFYWYRQILGQKVEFLVSFYNNEISEKSEIFDDQFSVERPDGSNFTLKIRSTKLEDSAMYFCASSAGQGALSDGYTFGSGTRLTVV.

Worth noting for this clonotype: The conserved phenylalanine or tryptophan normally closing the CDR3 is absent here, so this likely arose from a read error. Because the CDR3's place on the DNA is in doubt, the DNA is left out and the CDR3 is given as listed by TCRdb. The chain links TRBV2 to TRBJ2-7. The CDR3 totals 8 residues, both ends included. Germline CDR1 and CDR2: SNHLY and FYNNEI. This chain's CDR3 is CASSYRRS.

This clonotype was picked up many times. The V and J genes are TRBV6-5 and TRBJ2-6; 7 positions agree with TRBD1. Trimming took 6 bases from V and 12 from J; bases not matched to a gene: 11. Germline V gene data show CDR1 as MNHEY and CDR2 as SVGAGI. This CDR3 comprises 14 residues. This CDR3 reads CASRYTGVFAVLTF. The DNA for the CDR3 is TGTGCCAGCAGATATACAGGGGTTTTTGCCGTCCTGACTTTC.

This clonotype was counted ten times or more. The gene calls are TRBV4-1 and TRBJ1-5; no clear D. CDR1 is MGHRA, CDR2 YSYEKL, per germline. V lost 0 bases and J 4 bases, leaving 4 bases between the germline ends. This CDR3 contains 13 residues. The CDR3 DNA reads TGCGCCAGCAGCCAAGATCCGAATCAGCCCCAGCATTTT. The encoded protein is CASSQDPNQPQHF.

The chain employs TRBV2 and TRBJ1-2, with TRBD1 matching 8 bases. The CDR3 extends over 16 amino acids. From germline, CDR1 is SNHLY and CDR2 FYNNEI. J was trimmed by 2 bases and V by 6 bases; bases with no gene match: 11. The CDR3 is CASRSGTGLLNYGYTF. The CDR3 DNA reads as TGTGCCAGCAGATCCGGGACAGGCCTTTTAAACTATGGCTACACCTTC.

There are many counts of this clonotype. The chain uses TRBV7-2 and TRBJ2-7, with D possibly being TRBD2 (6 bases). CDR1 SGHTA and CDR2 FQGNSA come from the germline V gene. The CDR3 totals 15 residues. The V and J ends lost 0 bases and 7 bases respectively, with 16 bases between them. CDR3 sequence reads: CASSLAPVGGEEQYF. CDR3 sequence (DNA): TGTGCCAGCAGCTTAGCCCCTGTCGGGGGAGAAGAGCAGTACTTC.

This chain links TRBV7-1 with TRBJ1-5; D call uncertain. TRBV7-1 is noted as an ORF with a role that remains uncertain. V lost 2 bases and J 0 bases, leaving 14 bases between the germline ends. The CDR3 length is 17 residues. CDR3 sequence reads: CASSSHSEQYSNQPQHF. The DNA for the CDR3 is TGTGCCAGCAGCTCACATTCGGAACAATATAGCAATCAGCCCCAGCATTTT.

This clonotype showed up many times. The DNA for the CDR3 is TGTGCCAGCAGCCAATCCGACAGAAACTATGGCTACACCTTC. Translating gives CASSQSDRNYGYTF. The chain has TRBV3-1 and TRBJ1-2; maybe TRBD1 (5 bases). In germline, CDR1 is LGHDT, CDR2 YNNKEL (reference sequence). Between the trimmed V and J ends, which lost 2 bases and 2 bases, there was a span of 9 bases. The CDR3 has 14 residues.

The genes are TRBV5-1 and TRBJ2-7; 16 bases match TRBD2. This CDR3 region has 17 residues. Germline V gene sequence: CDR1 SGHRS, CDR2 YFSETQ. Losses at the gene ends were 3 bases for V and 0 bases for J; bases not matched to a gene: 3. The CDR3 here is CASSWGLAGGHSYEQYF. In DNA, the CDR3 is TGCGCCAGCAGCTGGGGACTAGCGGGAGGGCACTCCTACGAGCAGTACTTC.